Detailed here is one TCR beta chain. The data are from a study of cytomegalovirus exposure and HLA in healthy donors. Overall study: HLA-typed donors were the source of some 80 million unique TCRs, which an early data release held.

This CDR3 comprises 16 residues. The germline CDR1 and CDR2 sequences are WNHNN and SYGVQD (reference sequence). After removal of 5 bases from V and 4 bases from J, the junction contained 10 bases not matched to a gene. With 60 Vbeta and 13 Jbeta primers, the PCR was carried out. Using immunoSEQ multiplex PCR, the repertoire was profiled, and TCRdb retains in-frame clones only, with some absent. The sample consists of over 150,000 clones, 65% to 85% of them appearing once. The sequenced material came from PBMCs. The genes are TRBV10-1 and TRBJ2-1, with 8 positions matching TRBD2. This TCR was sampled from a boy younger than 10 in good health and CMV-seronegative. The CDR3 nucleotides are TGCGCCAGCAGTCTATTAGCGGGGTGGCTTTACAATGAGCAGTTCTTC. It yields the protein CASSLLAGWLYNEQFF.